This T cell receptor beta chain was obtained from a study of blood T cells in healthy people across ages. Study-level information: Template switching caught about one barcoded beta molecule for each two T cells.

Investigators took about 10 milliliters of peripheral blood from every donor. General study results and limits: Calculation of diversity from one million T cells yielded estimates considered to be underestimates.

This CDR3 is built from 12 residues. Between the trimmed V and J ends, which lost 2 bases and 2 bases, there was a span of 5 bases. CDR1 and CDR2 from the germline V gene are GTSNPN and SVGIG (reference sequence). Using a J-beta primer mix together with a sample-barcoded 5' primer, a second PCR was run for roughly 6 to 11 cycles. TCRdb reprocessed the 5' RACE reads with MiXCR, giving one entry per CDR3 protein. The table has about 1,600,000 distinct CDR3 sequences, roughly 40% seen once; the top ten hold 7.9%. About this clonotype itself: Its antigen remains unidentified.

The source material was blood. The V call is TRBV30, the J call TRBJ2-3; D ambiguous. The receptor was derived from a woman under 30 in good health. CDR3 coding DNA: TGTGCCTGGAGTCCTAACACAGATACGCAGTATTTT. This encodes CAWSPNTDTQYF. The full variable domain, its missing parts supplied by reference TRBV30 and TRBJ2-3, is SQTIHQWPATLVQPVGSPLSLECTVEGTSNPNLYWYRQAAGRGLQLLFYSVGIGQISSEVPQNLSASRPQDRQFILSSKKLLLSDSGFYLCAWSPNTDTQYFGPGTRLTVL.